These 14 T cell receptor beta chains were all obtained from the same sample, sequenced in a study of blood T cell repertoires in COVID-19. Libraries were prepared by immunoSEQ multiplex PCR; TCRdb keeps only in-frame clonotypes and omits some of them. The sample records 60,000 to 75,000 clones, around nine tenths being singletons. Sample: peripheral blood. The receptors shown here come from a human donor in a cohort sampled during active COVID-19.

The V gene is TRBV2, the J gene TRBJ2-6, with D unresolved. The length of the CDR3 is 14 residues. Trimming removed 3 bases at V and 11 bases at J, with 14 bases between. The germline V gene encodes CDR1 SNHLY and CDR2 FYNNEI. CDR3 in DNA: TGTGCCAGCAGTGAGGGTACAGTAGGCTACGTCCTGACTTTC. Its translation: CASSEGTVGYVLTF.

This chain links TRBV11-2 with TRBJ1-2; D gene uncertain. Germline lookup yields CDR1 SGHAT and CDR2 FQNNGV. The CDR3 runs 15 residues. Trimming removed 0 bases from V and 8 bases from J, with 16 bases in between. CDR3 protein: CASSLEVSKQVGYTF. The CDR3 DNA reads TGTGCCAGCAGCTTAGAAGTGTCGAAACAAGTGGGCTACACCTTC. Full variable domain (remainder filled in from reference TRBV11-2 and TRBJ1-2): EAGVAQSPRYKIIEKRQSVAFWCNPISGHATLYWYQQILGQGPKLLIQFQNNGVVDDSQLPKDRFSAERLKGVDSTLKIQPAKLEDSAVYLCASSLEVSKQVGYTFGSGTRLTVV.

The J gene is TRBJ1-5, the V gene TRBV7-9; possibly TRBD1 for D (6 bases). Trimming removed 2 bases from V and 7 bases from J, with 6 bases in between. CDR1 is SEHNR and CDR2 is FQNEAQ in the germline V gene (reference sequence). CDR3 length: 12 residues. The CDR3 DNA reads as TGTGCCAGCAGCTTACAGGGGCAGCCCCAGCATTTT. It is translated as CASSLQGQPQHF. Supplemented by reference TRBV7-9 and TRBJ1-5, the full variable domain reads DTGVSQNPRHKITKRGQNVTFRCDPISEHNRLYWYRQTLGQGPEFLTYFQNEAQLEKSRLLSDRFSAERPKGSFSTLEIQRTEQGDSAMYLCASSLQGQPQHFGDGTRLSIL.

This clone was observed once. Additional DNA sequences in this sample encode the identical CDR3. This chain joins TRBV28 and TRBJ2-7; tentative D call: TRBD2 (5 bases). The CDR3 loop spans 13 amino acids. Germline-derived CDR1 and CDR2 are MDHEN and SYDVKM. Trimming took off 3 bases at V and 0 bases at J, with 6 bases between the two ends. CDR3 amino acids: CASSLAGSYEQYF. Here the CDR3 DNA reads TGTGCCAGCAGTTTGGCGGGCTCCTACGAGCAGTACTTC.

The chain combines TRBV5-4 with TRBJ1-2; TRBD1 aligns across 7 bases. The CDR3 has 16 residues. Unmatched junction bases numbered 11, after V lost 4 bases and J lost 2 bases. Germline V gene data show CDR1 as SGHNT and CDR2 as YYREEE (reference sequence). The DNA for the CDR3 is TGTGCCAGCAGCACCTACTCGACAGGGAGGAACTATGGCTACACCTTC. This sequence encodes CASSTYSTGRNYGYTF.

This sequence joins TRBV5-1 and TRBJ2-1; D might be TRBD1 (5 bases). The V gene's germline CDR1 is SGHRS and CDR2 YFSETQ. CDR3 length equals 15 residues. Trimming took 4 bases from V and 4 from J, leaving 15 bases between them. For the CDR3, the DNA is TGCGCCAGCAGCGCGGTCGACAGATTTTACAATGAGCAGTTCTTC. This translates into CASSAVDRFYNEQFF.

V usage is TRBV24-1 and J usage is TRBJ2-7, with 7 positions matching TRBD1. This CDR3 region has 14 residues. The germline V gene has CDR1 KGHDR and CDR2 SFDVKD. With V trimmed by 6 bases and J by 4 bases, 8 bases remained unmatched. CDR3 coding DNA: TGTGCCACCAGTCATCCGGGACAGCGATACGAGCAGTACTTC. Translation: CATSHPGQRYEQYF.

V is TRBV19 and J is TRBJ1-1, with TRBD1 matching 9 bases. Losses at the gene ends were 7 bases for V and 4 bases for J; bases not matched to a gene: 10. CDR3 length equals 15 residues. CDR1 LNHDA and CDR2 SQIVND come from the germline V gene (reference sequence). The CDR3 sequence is CASTVGQGGGTEAFF. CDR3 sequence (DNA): TGTGCCAGTACGGTGGGACAGGGCGGTGGCACTGAAGCTTTCTTT.

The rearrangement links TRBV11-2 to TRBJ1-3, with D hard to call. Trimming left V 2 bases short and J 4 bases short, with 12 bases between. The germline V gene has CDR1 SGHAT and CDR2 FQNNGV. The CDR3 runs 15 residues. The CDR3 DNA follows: TGTGCCAGCAGCTTAAATCGAGGGCTGGGAAACACCATATATTTT. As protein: CASSLNRGLGNTIYF.

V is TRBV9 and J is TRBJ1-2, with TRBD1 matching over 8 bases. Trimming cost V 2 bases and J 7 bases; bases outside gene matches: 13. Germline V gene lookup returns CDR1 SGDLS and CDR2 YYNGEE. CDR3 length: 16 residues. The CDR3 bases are TGTGCCAGCAGCGTGGCAGCCACCTCAGGGGGCGGTGGCTACACCTTC. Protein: CASSVAATSGGGGYTF.

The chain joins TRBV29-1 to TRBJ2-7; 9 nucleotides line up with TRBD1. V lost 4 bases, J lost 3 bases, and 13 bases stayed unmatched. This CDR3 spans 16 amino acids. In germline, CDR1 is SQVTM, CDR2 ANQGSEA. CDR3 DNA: TGCAGCGTTGTCCCCGCAGTGACAGGGGGGGTCTACGAGCAGTACTTC. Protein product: CSVVPAVTGGVYEQYF.

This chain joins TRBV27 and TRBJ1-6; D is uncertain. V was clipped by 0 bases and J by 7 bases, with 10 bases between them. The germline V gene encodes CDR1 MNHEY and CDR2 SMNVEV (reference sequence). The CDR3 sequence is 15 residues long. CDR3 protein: CASSLSRQLNSPLHF. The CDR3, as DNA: TGTGCCAGCAGTTTATCGAGACAATTGAATTCACCCCTCCACTTT.

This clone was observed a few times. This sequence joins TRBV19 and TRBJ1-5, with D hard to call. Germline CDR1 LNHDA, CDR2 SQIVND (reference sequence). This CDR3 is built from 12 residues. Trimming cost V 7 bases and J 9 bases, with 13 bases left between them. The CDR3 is CASMVLPGPQHF. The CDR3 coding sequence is TGTGCCAGTATGGTCCTGCCGGGGCCCCAGCATTTT.

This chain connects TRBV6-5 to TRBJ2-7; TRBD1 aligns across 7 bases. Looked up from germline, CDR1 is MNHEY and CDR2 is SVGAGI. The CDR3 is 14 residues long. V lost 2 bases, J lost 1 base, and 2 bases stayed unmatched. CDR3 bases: TGTGCCAGCAGTTACGGACAGGCTTCCTACGAGCAGTACTTC. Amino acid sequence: CASSYGQASYEQYF.